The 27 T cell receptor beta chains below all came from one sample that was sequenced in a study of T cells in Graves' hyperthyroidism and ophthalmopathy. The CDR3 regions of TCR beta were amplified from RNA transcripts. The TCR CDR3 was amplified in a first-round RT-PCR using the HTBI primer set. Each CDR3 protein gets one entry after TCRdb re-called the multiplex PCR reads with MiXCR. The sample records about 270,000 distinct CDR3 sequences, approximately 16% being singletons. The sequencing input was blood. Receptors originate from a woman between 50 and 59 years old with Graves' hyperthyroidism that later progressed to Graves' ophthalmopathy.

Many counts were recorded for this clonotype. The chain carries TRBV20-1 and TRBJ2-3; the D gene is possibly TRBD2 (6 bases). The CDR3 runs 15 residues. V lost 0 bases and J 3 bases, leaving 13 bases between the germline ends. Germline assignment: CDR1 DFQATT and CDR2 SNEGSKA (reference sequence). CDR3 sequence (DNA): TGCAGTGCTAGAGAGTGGGATAGCGGAACAGATACGCAGTATTTT. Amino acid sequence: CSAREWDSGTDTQYF.

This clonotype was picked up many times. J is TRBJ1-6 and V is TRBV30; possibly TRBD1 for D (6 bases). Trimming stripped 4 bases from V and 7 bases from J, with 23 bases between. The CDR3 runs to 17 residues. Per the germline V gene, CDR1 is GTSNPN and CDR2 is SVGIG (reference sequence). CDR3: CAWNPSDSDNRNSPLHF. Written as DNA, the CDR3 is TGTGCCTGGAACCCCTCGGACAGCGACAATAGAAATTCACCCCTCCACTTT. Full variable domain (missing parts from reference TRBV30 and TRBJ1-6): SQTIHQWPATLVQPVGSPLSLECTVEGTSNPNLYWYRQAAGRGLQLLFYSVGIGQISSEVPQNLSASRPQDRQFILSSKKLLLSDSGFYLCAWNPSDSDNRNSPLHFGNGTRLTVT.

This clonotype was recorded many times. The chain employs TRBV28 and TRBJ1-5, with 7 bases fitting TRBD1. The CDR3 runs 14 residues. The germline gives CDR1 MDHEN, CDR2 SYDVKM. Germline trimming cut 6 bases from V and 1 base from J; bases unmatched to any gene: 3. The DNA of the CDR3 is TGTGCCAGCAGACCGGGACAGAGCAATCAGCCCCAGCATTTT. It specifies CASRPGQSNQPQHF.

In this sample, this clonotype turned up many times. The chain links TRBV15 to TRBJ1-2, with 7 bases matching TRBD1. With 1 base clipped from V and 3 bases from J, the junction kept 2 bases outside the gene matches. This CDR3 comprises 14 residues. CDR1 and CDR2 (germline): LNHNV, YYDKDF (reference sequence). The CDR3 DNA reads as TGTGCCACCAGCAGAGGACAGGGACACTATGGCTACACCTTC. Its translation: CATSRGQGHYGYTF.

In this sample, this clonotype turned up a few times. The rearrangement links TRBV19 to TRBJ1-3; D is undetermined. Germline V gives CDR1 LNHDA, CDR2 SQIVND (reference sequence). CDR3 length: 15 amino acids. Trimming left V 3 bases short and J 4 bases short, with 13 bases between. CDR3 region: CASSMRAGRGNTIYF. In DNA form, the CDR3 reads TGTGCCAGTAGTATGCGAGCTGGACGAGGAAACACCATATATTTT.

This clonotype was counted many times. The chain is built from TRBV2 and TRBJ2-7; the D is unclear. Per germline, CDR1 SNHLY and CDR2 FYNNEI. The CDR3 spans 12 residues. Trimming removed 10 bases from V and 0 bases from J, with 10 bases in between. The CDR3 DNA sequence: TGTGCCATCCGGGCCTCCTCCTACGAGCAGTACTTC. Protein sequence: CAIRASSYEQYF.

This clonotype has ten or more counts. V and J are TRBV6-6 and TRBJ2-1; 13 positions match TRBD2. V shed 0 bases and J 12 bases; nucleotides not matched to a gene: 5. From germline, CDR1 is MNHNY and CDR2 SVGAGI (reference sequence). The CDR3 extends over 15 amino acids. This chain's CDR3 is CASSYSWTSGRVQFF. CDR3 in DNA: TGTGCCAGCAGTTACTCATGGACTAGCGGGAGAGTGCAGTTCTTC.

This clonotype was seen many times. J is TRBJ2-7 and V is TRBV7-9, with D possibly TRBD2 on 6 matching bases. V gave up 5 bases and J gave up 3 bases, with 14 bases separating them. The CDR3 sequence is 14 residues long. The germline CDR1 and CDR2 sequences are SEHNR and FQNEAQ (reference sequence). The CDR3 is CASSPNGGGYEQYF. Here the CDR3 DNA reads TGTGCCAGCAGCCCGAACGGGGGAGGCTACGAGCAGTACTTC.

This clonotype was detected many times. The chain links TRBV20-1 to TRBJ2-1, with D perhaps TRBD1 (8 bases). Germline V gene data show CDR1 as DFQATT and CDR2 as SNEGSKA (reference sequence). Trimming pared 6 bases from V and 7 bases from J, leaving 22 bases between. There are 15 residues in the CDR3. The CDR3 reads CSAKGGTGEGNEQFF. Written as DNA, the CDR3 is TGCAGTGCCAAGGGGGGGACAGGAGAGGGAAATGAGCAGTTCTTC.

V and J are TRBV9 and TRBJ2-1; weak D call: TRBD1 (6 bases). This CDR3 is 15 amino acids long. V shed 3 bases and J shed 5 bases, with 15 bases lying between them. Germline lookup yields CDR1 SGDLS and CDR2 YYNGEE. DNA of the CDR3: TGTGCCAGCAGCGCTAGGGACAACGCGAACAATGAGCAGTTCTTC. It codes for CASSARDNANNEQFF.

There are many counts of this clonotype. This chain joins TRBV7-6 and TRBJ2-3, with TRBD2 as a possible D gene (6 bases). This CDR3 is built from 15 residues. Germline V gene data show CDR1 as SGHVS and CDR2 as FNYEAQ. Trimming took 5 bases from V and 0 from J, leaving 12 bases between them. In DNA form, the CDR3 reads TGTGCCAGCAGCCGTAGCGGACCTAGCACAGATACGCAGTATTTT. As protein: CASSRSGPSTDTQYF.

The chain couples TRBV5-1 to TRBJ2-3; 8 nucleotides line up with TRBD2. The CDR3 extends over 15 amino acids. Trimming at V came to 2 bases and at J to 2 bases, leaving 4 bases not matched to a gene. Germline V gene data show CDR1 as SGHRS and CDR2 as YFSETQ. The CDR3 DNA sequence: TGCGCCAGCAGCTTAGGCGGGGGGTACACAGATACGCAGTATTTT. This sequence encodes CASSLGGGYTDTQYF.

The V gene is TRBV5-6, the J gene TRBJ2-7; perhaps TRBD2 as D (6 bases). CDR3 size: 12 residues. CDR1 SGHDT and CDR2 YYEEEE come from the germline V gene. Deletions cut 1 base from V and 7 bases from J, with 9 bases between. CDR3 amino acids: CASSLSAGEQYF. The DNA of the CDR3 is TGTGCCAGCAGCTTGAGTGCGGGGGAGCAGTACTTC.

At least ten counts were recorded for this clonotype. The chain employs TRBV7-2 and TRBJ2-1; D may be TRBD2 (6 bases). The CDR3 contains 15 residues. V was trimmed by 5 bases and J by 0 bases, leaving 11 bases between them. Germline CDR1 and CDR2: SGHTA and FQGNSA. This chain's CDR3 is CASSRDSGSYNEQFF. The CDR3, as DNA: TGTGCCAGCAGCCGGGACTCAGGCTCCTACAATGAGCAGTTCTTC.

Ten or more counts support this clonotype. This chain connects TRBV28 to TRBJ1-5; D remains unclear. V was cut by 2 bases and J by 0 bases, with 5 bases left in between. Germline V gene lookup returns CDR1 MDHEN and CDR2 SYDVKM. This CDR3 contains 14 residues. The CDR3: CASSLADSNQPQHF. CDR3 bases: TGTGCCAGCAGTTTAGCAGATAGCAATCAGCCCCAGCATTTT. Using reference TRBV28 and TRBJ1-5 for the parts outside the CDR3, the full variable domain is DVKVTQSSRYLVKRTGEKVFLECVQDMDHENMFWYRQDPGLGLRLIYFSYDVKMKEKGDIPEGYSVSREKKERFSLILESASTNQTSMYLCASSLADSNQPQHFGDGTRLSIL.

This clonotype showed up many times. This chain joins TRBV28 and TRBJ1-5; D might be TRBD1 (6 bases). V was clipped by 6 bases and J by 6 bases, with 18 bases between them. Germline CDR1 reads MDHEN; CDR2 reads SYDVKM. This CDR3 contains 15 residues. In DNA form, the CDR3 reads TGTGCCAGCAGAGTCACAGGGTCCGCCCTTCAGCCCCAGCATTTT. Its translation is CASRVTGSALQPQHF.

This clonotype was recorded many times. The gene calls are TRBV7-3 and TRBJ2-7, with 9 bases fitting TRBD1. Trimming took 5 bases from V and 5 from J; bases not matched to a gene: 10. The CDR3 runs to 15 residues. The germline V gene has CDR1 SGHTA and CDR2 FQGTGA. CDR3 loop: CASSTPGTGKDEQYF. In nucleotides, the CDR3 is TGTGCCAGCAGCACGCCCGGGACAGGGAAAGACGAGCAGTACTTC. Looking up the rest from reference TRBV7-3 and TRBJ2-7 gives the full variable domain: GAGVSQTPSNKVTEKGKYVELRCDPISGHTALYWYRQSLGQGPEFLIYFQGTGAADDSGLPNDRFFAVRPEGSVSTLKIQRTERGDSAVYLCASSTPGTGKDEQYFGPGTRLTVT.

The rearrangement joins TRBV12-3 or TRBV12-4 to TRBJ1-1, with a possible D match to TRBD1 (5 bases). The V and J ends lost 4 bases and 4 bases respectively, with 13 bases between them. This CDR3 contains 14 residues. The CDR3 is CASSSQDISTEAFF. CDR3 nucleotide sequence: TGTGCCAGCAGTTCACAGGACATTAGCACTGAAGCTTTCTTT.

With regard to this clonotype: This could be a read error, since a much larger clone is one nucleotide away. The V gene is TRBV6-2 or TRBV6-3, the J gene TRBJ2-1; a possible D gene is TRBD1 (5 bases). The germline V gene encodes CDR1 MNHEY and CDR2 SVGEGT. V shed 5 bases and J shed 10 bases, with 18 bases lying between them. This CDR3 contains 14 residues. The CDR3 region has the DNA TGTGCCAGCAGTGCGCTCCGTGTGGGGCAGGAGCAGTTCTTC. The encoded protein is CASSALRVGQEQFF.

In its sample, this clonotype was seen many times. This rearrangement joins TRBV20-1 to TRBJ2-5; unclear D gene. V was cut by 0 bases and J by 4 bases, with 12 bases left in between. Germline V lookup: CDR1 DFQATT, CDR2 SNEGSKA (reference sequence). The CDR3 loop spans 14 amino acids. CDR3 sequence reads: CSARDDQRGETQYF. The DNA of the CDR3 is TGCAGTGCTAGAGATGACCAGCGAGGAGAGACCCAGTACTTC.

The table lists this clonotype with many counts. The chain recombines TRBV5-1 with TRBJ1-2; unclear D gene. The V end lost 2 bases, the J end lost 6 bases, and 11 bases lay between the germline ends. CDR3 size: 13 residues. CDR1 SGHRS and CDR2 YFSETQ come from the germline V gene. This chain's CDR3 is CASSFSERDGYTF. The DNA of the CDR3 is TGCGCCAGCAGCTTTTCGGAGAGGGATGGCTACACCTTC. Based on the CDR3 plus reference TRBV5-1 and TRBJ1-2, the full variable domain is KAGVTQTPRYLIKTRGQQVTLSCSPISGHRSVSWYQQTPGQGLQFLFEYFSETQRNKGNFPGRFSGRQFSNSRSEMNVSTLELGDSALYLCASSFSERDGYTFGSGTRLTVV.

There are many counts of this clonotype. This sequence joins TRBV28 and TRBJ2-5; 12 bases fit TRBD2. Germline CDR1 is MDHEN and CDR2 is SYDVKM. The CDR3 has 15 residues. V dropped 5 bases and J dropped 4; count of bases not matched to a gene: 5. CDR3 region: CASSVKGLAGETQYF. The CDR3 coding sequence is TGTGCCAGCAGTGTTAAGGGACTAGCGGGAGAGACCCAGTACTTC. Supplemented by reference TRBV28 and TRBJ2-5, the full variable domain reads DVKVTQSSRYLVKRTGEKVFLECVQDMDHENMFWYRQDPGLGLRLIYFSYDVKMKEKGDIPEGYSVSREKKERFSLILESASTNQTSMYLCASSVKGLAGETQYFGPGTRLLVL.

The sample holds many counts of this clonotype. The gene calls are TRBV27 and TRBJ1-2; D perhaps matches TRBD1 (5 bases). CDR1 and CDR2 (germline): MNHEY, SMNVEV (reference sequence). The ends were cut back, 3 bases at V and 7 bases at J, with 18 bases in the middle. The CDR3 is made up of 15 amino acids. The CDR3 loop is CASSFYRGKDRGYTF. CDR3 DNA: TGTGCCAGCAGTTTCTATAGGGGCAAGGATCGTGGCTACACCTTC.

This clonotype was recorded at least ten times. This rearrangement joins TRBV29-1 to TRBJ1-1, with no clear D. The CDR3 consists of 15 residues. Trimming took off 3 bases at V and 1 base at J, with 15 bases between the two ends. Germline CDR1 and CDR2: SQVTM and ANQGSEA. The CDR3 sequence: CSVERLLGKNTEAFF. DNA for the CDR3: TGCAGCGTTGAGAGACTGCTTGGGAAGAACACTGAAGCTTTCTTT. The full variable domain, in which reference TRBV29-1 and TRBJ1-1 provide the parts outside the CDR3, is SAVISQKPSRDICQRGTSLTIQCQVDSQVTMMFWYRQQPGQSLTLIATANQGSEATYESGFVIDKFPISRPNLTFSTLTVSNMSPEDSSIYLCSVERLLGKNTEAFFGQGTRLTVV.

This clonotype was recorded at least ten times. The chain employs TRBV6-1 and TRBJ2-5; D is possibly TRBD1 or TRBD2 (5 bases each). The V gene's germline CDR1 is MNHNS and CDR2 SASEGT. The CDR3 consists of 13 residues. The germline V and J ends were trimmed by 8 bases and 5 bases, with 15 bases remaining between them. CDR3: CASGDPWRETQYF. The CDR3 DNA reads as TGTGCCAGCGGGGACCCTTGGCGGGAGACCCAGTACTTC.

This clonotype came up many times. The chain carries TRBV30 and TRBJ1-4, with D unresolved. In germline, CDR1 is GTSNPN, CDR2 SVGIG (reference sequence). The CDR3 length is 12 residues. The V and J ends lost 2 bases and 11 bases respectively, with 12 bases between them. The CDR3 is CAWSPHSEKLFF. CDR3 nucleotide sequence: TGTGCCTGGAGTCCCCATTCCGAGAAACTGTTTTTT.

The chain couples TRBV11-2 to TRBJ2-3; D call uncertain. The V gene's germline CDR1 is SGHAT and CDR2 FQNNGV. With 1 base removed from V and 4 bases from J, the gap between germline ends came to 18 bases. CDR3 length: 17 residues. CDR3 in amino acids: CASSLGFLGSGADTQYF. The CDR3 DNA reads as TGTGCCAGCAGCTTAGGCTTTCTAGGTTCCGGTGCAGATACGCAGTATTTT.